The 26 T cell receptor beta chains presented below share a single source sample, sequenced in a study of cytomegalovirus exposure and HLA in healthy donors. Use of 60 Vbeta and 13 Jbeta primers characterized the PCR. Using immunoSEQ multiplex PCR, the repertoire was profiled, and TCRdb retains in-frame clones only, with some absent. The table records some 150,000 clones, around 66% of them present only once. Material: PBMCs. These receptors came from a young woman in good health and CMV-seropositive.

The chain links TRBV11-2 to TRBJ1-3; possibly TRBD1 for D (5 bases). This CDR3 has 15 amino acids. Trimming cost V 1 base and J 2 bases, with 9 bases left between them. Germline loops: CDR1 SGHAT, CDR2 FQNNGV. CDR3 nucleotides: TGTGCCAGCAGCTTAGGTTGGGGGGCTGGAAACACCATATATTTT. It encodes CASSLGWGAGNTIYF.

The rearrangement joins TRBV5-1 to TRBJ2-1; D is perhaps TRBD1 (6 bases). The CDR3 extends over 16 amino acids. V was cut by 5 bases and J by 4 bases, with 19 bases left in between. Germline CDR1 reads SGHRS; CDR2 reads YFSETQ. This chain's CDR3 is CASRPSSGTPYNEQFF. The CDR3 region has the DNA TGCGCCAGCAGACCCAGTTCCGGGACACCTTACAATGAGCAGTTCTTC.

The chain combines TRBV4-2 with TRBJ1-1; 7 positions match TRBD1. This CDR3 is 17 amino acids long. CDR1 LGHNA and CDR2 YNFKEQ come from the germline V gene. The V and J ends lost 4 bases and 0 bases, in that order; junction bases with no gene match: 11. This CDR3 is CASSRDRRSPMNTEAFF. The DNA of the CDR3 is TGTGCCAGCAGCCGGGACAGACGGTCTCCGATGAACACTGAAGCTTTCTTT.

This chain joins TRBV6-5 and TRBJ1-1; the D is unclear. The CDR3 has 14 amino acids. Trimming took off 0 bases at V and 4 bases at J, with 9 bases between the two ends. Germline CDR1 MNHEY, CDR2 SVGAGI. The CDR3 is CASSYSATSTEAFF. CDR3 bases: TGTGCCAGCAGTTACTCCGCTACGAGCACTGAAGCTTTCTTT.

This clone was counted a few times. The chain combines TRBV6-7 with TRBJ1-4; D is unresolved. TRBV6-7 belongs to the ORF category, with a function that is uncertain. This CDR3 region has 12 residues. The germline V and J ends were trimmed by 2 bases and 13 bases, with 11 bases remaining between them. CDR3 DNA: TGTGCCAGCAGTTACCCGGGGAACGGACTGTTTTTT. The encoded protein is CASSYPGNGLFF.

V is TRBV19 and J is TRBJ1-2, with TRBD1 as a possible D gene (5 bases). CDR1 and CDR2 (germline): LNHDA, SQIVND (reference sequence). With 6 bases removed from V and 4 bases from J, the gap between germline ends came to 12 bases. The CDR3 sequence is 13 residues long. For the CDR3, the DNA is TGTGCCAGTAGGTATCAAGGGGCCTATGGCTACACCTTC. Its protein is CASRYQGAYGYTF. Full variable domain (rest looked up from reference TRBV19 and TRBJ1-2): DGGITQSPKYLFRKEGQNVTLSCEQNLNHDAMYWYRQDPGQGLRLIYYSQIVNDFQKGDIAEGYSVSREKKESFPLTVTSAQKNPTAFYLCASRYQGAYGYTFGSGTRLTVV.

The rearrangement joins TRBV7-8 to TRBJ2-5, with TRBD2 identical over 14 bases. The CDR3 has 16 residues. Germline V gene lookup returns CDR1 SGHVS and CDR2 FQNEAQ. V lost 2 bases to trimming and J lost 5 bases; unmatched junction nucleotides: 4. CDR3 sequence (DNA): TGTGCCAGCAGCTTAACCAGGACTAGCGGGGGGGAGACCCAGTACTTC. Amino acids: CASSLTRTSGGETQYF. Drawing the rest from reference TRBV7-8 and TRBJ2-5, the complete variable domain is GAGVSQSPRYKVAKRGQDVALRCDPISGHVSLFWYQQALGQGPEFLTYFQNEAQLDKSGLPSDRFFAERPEGSVSTLKIQRTQQEDSAVYLCASSLTRTSGGETQYFGPGTRLLVL.

The chain recombines TRBV9 with TRBJ2-1; no definite D call. This CDR3 spans 12 amino acids. The germline gives CDR1 SGDLS, CDR2 YYNGEE. Trimming took off 0 bases at V and 5 bases at J, with 3 bases between the two ends. The CDR3 region is CASSVDNNEQFF. CDR3 bases: TGTGCCAGCAGCGTAGATAACAATGAGCAGTTCTTC. Drawing the rest from reference TRBV9 and TRBJ2-1, the complete variable domain is DSGVTQTPKHLITATGQRVTLRCSPRSGDLSVYWYQQSLDQGLQFLIQYYNGEERAKGNILERFSAQQFPDLHSELNLSSLELGDSALYFCASSVDNNEQFFGPGTRLTVL.

The V gene is TRBV28, the J gene TRBJ2-5, with D unresolved. The end of the DNA aligns better with TRBJ2-7, so the J call may be wrong. Per germline, CDR1 MDHEN and CDR2 SYDVKM. This CDR3 is 15 amino acids long. The CDR3, as DNA: TGTGCCAGCAGTTTAAGAATCGACTCCTTCTACGAGCAGTACTTC. Translating gives CASSLRIDSFYEQYF.

A single count supports this clone. V is TRBV7-8 and J is TRBJ2-5, with D uncertain. Trimming took 3 bases from V and 4 from J, leaving 9 bases between them. Germline V gene sequence: CDR1 SGHVS, CDR2 FQNEAQ. There are 13 residues in the CDR3. The DNA for the CDR3 is TGTGCCAGCAGCTTGTCATCGGTAGAGACCCAGTACTTC. It specifies CASSLSSVETQYF.

This clone was seen only once. The chain links TRBV5-1 to TRBJ2-5; no reliable D call. The germline CDR1 and CDR2 sequences are SGHRS and YFSETQ. The CDR3 has 15 residues. Trimming stripped 4 bases from V and 4 bases from J, with 17 bases between. The CDR3 bases are TGCGCCAGCAGCAATCTAGATCCCACCTCAGAGACCCAGTACTTC. Its translation: CASSNLDPTSETQYF.

V and J are TRBV7-2 and TRBJ2-1; maybe TRBD2 (6 bases). The CDR3 consists of 18 residues. CDR1 SGHTA and CDR2 FQGNSA come from the germline V gene. Trimming took 5 bases from V and 0 from J, leaving 20 bases between them. The CDR3 coding sequence is TGTGCCAGCAGCACAAGGAGGGCGGGGACGAGCTCCTACAATGAGCAGTTCTTC. It translates to CASSTRRAGTSSYNEQFF.

J is TRBJ2-7 and V is TRBV10-2; TRBD1 agrees at 8 bases. The germline V gene has CDR1 WSHSY and CDR2 SAAADI. Unmatched junction bases numbered 12, after V lost 8 bases and J lost 3 bases. This CDR3 comprises 15 residues. The CDR3 coding sequence is TGCGCCAGCCTGTCCCTAGGGACAGGAATCTACGAGCAGTACTTC. Its translation is CASLSLGTGIYEQYF.

The rearrangement links TRBV6-5 to TRBJ2-2; no firm D call. The ends were cut back, 5 bases at V and 6 bases at J, with 10 bases in the middle. Germline CDR1 reads MNHEY; CDR2 reads SVGAGI. The CDR3 consists of 13 residues. CDR3 in DNA: TGTGCCAGCAGTCCCCGAGAGGCCGGGGAGCTGTTTTTT. This translates into CASSPREAGELFF.

This clone was detected a few times. V is TRBV7-9 and J is TRBJ2-5; a weak D match, TRBD2 (5 bases). V was trimmed by 4 bases and J by 1 base, leaving 7 bases between them. This CDR3 contains 13 residues. Per the germline V gene, CDR1 is SEHNR and CDR2 is FQNEAQ (reference sequence). The CDR3 DNA reads as TGTGCCAGCAGCTCTACTAGCCAAGAGACCCAGTACTTC. This sequence encodes CASSSTSQETQYF.

This clone showed up just once. The chain employs TRBV7-2 and TRBJ2-2; D is possibly TRBD1 (6 bases). This CDR3 region has 16 residues. Germline V gives CDR1 SGHTA, CDR2 FQGNSA. V lost 5 bases and J 2 bases, leaving 15 bases between the germline ends. For the CDR3, the DNA is TGTGCCAGCAGCATCGGGACACTAGTTAACACCGGGGAGCTGTTTTTT. It yields the protein CASSIGTLVNTGELFF.

This chain joins TRBV13 and TRBJ2-1, with 11 bases lining up with TRBD2. The CDR3 consists of 19 residues. V lost 5 bases, J lost 4 bases, and 16 bases stayed unmatched. The V gene's germline CDR1 is PRHDT and CDR2 FYEKMQ (reference sequence). The CDR3 sequence is CASSPFGSGGAEEYNEQFF. The CDR3 bases are TGTGCCAGCAGCCCTTTCGGTAGCGGGGGGGCCGAGGAATACAATGAGCAGTTCTTC.

V gene TRBV10-2 combines with J gene TRBJ1-2; tentatively, D is TRBD1 (5 bases). This CDR3 spans 17 amino acids. Germline loops: CDR1 WSHSY, CDR2 SAAADI. V was pared by 2 bases and J by 8 bases, with 24 bases between. CDR3 loop: CASSEVVRGQGGKGYTF. In DNA, the CDR3 is TGCGCCAGCAGTGAGGTGGTACGTGGGCAGGGAGGAAAAGGCTACACCTTC.

This clone has more than one count but fewer than ten. This chain connects TRBV5-1 to TRBJ1-1; weak D call: TRBD1 (5 bases). The ends were cut back, 3 bases at V and 1 base at J, with 13 bases in the middle. The CDR3 length is 15 residues. Looked up from germline, CDR1 is SGHRS and CDR2 is YFSETQ. CDR3 DNA: TGCGCCAGCAGCTCTCGCGATACAGGGAACACTGAAGCTTTCTTT. Translated: CASSSRDTGNTEAFF.

V is TRBV30 and J is TRBJ1-5; TRBD1 agrees at 7 bases. The J segment lost 6 bases and the V segment lost 1 base, leaving 9 bases of the junction unmatched. Looked up from germline, CDR1 is GTSNPN and CDR2 is SVGIG (reference sequence). This CDR3 has 15 residues. CDR3: CAWSALTGSGQPQHF. CDR3 bases: TGTGCCTGGAGTGCCCTGACAGGGTCCGGTCAGCCCCAGCATTTT.

The chain has TRBV7-8 and TRBJ2-2; D gene unclear. With 4 bases removed from V and 7 bases from J, the gap between germline ends came to 13 bases. CDR3 length equals 14 residues. CDR1 SGHVS and CDR2 FQNEAQ come from the germline V gene. The CDR3 region is CASSSYGLVGELFF. The CDR3 DNA is TGTGCCAGCAGCTCCTACGGGTTGGTCGGGGAGCTGTTTTTT.

V is TRBV5-1 and J is TRBJ2-7; D is perhaps TRBD1 (6 bases). The V gene lost 0 bases and the J gene lost 6 bases, with 16 bases spanning the gap. This CDR3 is 15 amino acids long. The germline CDR1 and CDR2 sequences are SGHRS and YFSETQ. For the CDR3, the DNA is TGCGCCAGCAGCTTGGCGAGTGGACAGCCGGGCGAGCAGTACTTC. This encodes CASSLASGQPGEQYF.

The chain links TRBV7-9 to TRBJ2-1, with 7 bases fitting TRBD2. The CDR3 has 14 amino acids. The junction had 8 bases not matched to a gene; V was cut back by 8 bases and J by 4 bases. Looked up from germline, CDR1 is SEHNR and CDR2 is FQNEAQ (reference sequence). CDR3 coding DNA: TGTGCCAGCGGGGGAGGGCCCACTTACAATGAGCAGTTCTTC. This gives the protein CASGGGPTYNEQFF.

This clone occurred a few times. The rearrangement joins TRBV5-1 to TRBJ2-7; the D is unclear. The CDR3 covers 15 residues. Germline V CDR1 and CDR2: SGHRS, YFSETQ. The V and J ends lost 1 base and 2 bases respectively, with 13 bases between them. CDR3 protein: CASSLSGGEAYEQYF. The CDR3, as DNA: TGCGCCAGCAGCTTGAGTGGCGGAGAAGCCTACGAGCAGTACTTC.

This clone was detected only a few times. V usage is TRBV7-2 and J usage is TRBJ2-4; 9 nucleotides agree with TRBD2. Germline lookup yields CDR1 SGHTA and CDR2 FQGNSA. The junction had 8 bases not matched to a gene; V was cut back by 2 bases and J by 0 bases. There are 18 residues in the CDR3. The CDR3 DNA is TGTGCCAGCAGCTTAAGACTAGCGGCAGAACTAGCCAAAAACATTCAGTACTTC. Protein: CASSLRLAAELAKNIQYF.

The chain carries TRBV2 and TRBJ2-3, with 8 nucleotides matching TRBD1. V shed 11 bases, J shed 1 base, and the junction held 8 bases outside the gene matches. There are 14 residues in the CDR3. Germline V gene data show CDR1 as SNHLY and CDR2 as FYNNEI. The CDR3 reads CAGAGGIGTDTQYF. CDR3 bases: TGTGCCGGGGCAGGGGGCATTGGCACAGATACGCAGTATTTT.